The 22 T cell receptor beta chains presented below share a single source sample, sequenced in a study of STAT5B mutations in CD4+ large granular lymphocyte leukemia (dated by TCRdb to the early 2020s). The library was produced with the immunoSEQ multiplex PCR assay. TCRdb took over this immuneACCESS table, retaining in-frame rearrangements with V and J assigned. Such tables are incomplete; in checked studies, under half of the missing clones stem from an unresolved V gene, and the remainder is unexplained. This sample comprises 45,000 to 50,000 clones, 80% to 85% of them detected only once. Of the sample, 0.35% falls within the top ten clones. Sequencing used CD4+ T cells from blood buffy coats. The receptors originated from a human donor in good health.

The V gene is TRBV6-5, the J gene TRBJ2-7; 13 positions match TRBD2. There are 16 residues in the CDR3. The trim removed 0 bases at V and 2 bases at J, leaving 1 base unmatched. Looked up from germline, CDR1 is MNHEY and CDR2 is SVGAGI. The CDR3 DNA sequence: TGTGCCAGCAGTTACTCCGGGACTAGCGGGACCTACGAGCAGTACTTC. It encodes CASSYSGTSGTYEQYF.

This chain connects TRBV5-5 to TRBJ2-2; D possibly matches TRBD1 or TRBD2 (5 bases each). Looked up from germline, CDR1 is SGHKS and CDR2 is YYEKEE (reference sequence). V dropped 4 bases and J dropped 0 bases, with 13 bases sitting between them. The CDR3 length is 16 residues. The chain's CDR3 is CASSPGTFANTGELFF. In nucleotides, the CDR3 is TGTGCCAGCAGCCCCGGGACCTTCGCGAACACCGGGGAGCTGTTTTTT.

This clone was detected a few times. V is TRBV10-1 and J is TRBJ2-7; 10 bases fit TRBD2. The CDR3 has 14 amino acids. CDR1 is WNHNN and CDR2 is SYGVQD in the germline V gene (reference sequence). V shed 7 bases and J 7 bases; nucleotides not matched to a gene: 10. The CDR3 DNA reads TGCGCCAGCATGCATCGAGCGGGAGGGCAGGAGCAGTACTTC. Translating gives CASMHRAGGQEQYF.

CDR3 DNA: TGTGCCAGCAGCTTGGCCAGGGGGCTTTCTGAAGCTTTCTTT. This translates into CASSLARGLSEAFF. This chain joins TRBV5-4 and TRBJ1-1, with TRBD1 matching over 8 bases. V lost 0 bases and J lost 6; bases outside the gene matches: 4. The CDR3 runs to 14 residues. Germline V CDR1 and CDR2: SGHNT, YYREEE (reference sequence). The entire variable domain, with the rest obtained from reference TRBV5-4 and TRBJ1-1, is as follows: ETGVTQSPTHLIKTRGQQVTLRCSSQSGHNTVSWYQQALGQGPQFIFQYYREEENGRGNFPPRFSGLQFPNYSSELNVNALELDDSALYLCASSLARGLSEAFFGQGTRLTVV.

The chain employs TRBV4-2 and TRBJ1-5, with 10 bases lining up with TRBD1. CDR3 length: 16 amino acids. Trimming removed 0 bases from V and 4 bases from J; junction bases left unmatched: 3. Germline CDR1 reads LGHNA; CDR2 reads YNFKEQ. CDR3 protein: CASSQEVGQGNQPQHF. The CDR3 DNA reads TGTGCCAGCAGCCAAGAGGTGGGACAGGGGAATCAGCCCCAGCATTTT.

The chain combines TRBV21-1 with TRBJ2-5. TRBV21-1 is listed as a pseudogene. This CDR3 contains 15 residues. CDR3 amino acids: CASSKTRALQETQYF. The DNA of the CDR3 is TGTGCCAGCAGCAAAACCCGGGCCCTCCAAGAGACCCAGTACTTC.

The rearrangement links TRBV30 to TRBJ1-2, with D tentatively TRBD1 (6 bases). The CDR3 spans 12 residues. The germline CDR1 and CDR2 sequences are GTSNPN and SVGIG (reference sequence). Trimming took 1 base from V and 7 from J, leaving 10 bases between them. For the CDR3, the DNA is TGTGCCTGGAGTGAGGGGGTTATTGGCTACACCTTC. Protein sequence: CAWSEGVIGYTF. The full variable domain, with the rest looked up from reference TRBV30 and TRBJ1-2, is SQTIHQWPATLVQPVGSPLSLECTVEGTSNPNLYWYRQAAGRGLQLLFYSVGIGQISSEVPQNLSASRPQDRQFILSSKKLLLSDSGFYLCAWSEGVIGYTFGSGTRLTVV.

The chain joins TRBV28 to TRBJ2-7, with 7 bases identical to TRBD2. This CDR3 comprises 17 residues. Germline CDR1 MDHEN, CDR2 SYDVKM. After removal of 3 bases from V and 1 base from J, the junction contained 12 bases not matched to a gene. The DNA for the CDR3 is TGTGCCAGCAGTTTTACCCCTAGCGGATACTTTTCCTACGAGCAGTACTTC. Amino acids: CASSFTPSGYFSYEQYF.

The gene calls are TRBV6-1 and TRBJ1-3; D might be TRBD1 (5 bases). This CDR3 has 12 amino acids. Trimming pared 7 bases from V and 8 bases from J, leaving 12 bases between. CDR1 is MNHNS, CDR2 SASEGT, per germline. The CDR3 reads CASMGRGYTIYF. CDR3 nucleotides: TGTGCCAGCATGGGGAGGGGATACACCATATATTTT.

V and J are TRBV7-3 and TRBJ2-7, with 11 bases fitting TRBD1. The CDR3 sequence is 17 residues long. The V gene's germline CDR1 is SGHTA and CDR2 FQGTGA. Trimming took 1 base from V and 4 from J; bases not matched to a gene: 9. The CDR3 nucleotides are TGTGCCAGCAGCTTAAGTGGCCCGGGACAGGGGGAGTACGAGCAGTACTTC. Amino acid sequence: CASSLSGPGQGEYEQYF.

This clone came up a few times. V usage is TRBV6-1 and J usage is TRBJ1-1; D not resolved. Germline loops: CDR1 MNHNS, CDR2 SASEGT. The CDR3 is made up of 13 amino acids. Trimming left V 4 bases short and J 3 bases short, with 9 bases between. CDR3 protein: CASSAVQHTEAFF. The CDR3 bases are TGTGCCAGCAGTGCAGTACAACACACTGAAGCTTTCTTT.

This clone was detected once. An end of the junction differs from the germline gene, which may be a read error. V is TRBV11-2 and J is TRBJ2-7, with D tentatively TRBD2 (6 bases). CDR3 length: 13 residues. In germline, CDR1 is SGHAT, CDR2 FQNNGV. The CDR3 loop is CASSFSPPGTPSF. In DNA, the CDR3 is TGTGCCAGCAGCTTTTCCCCCCCGGGGACTCCTTCCTTC.

This chain joins TRBV29-1 and TRBJ1-5; 7 positions agree with TRBD1. The trim removed 4 bases at V and 0 bases at J, leaving 3 bases unmatched. The CDR3 extends over 14 amino acids. The V gene's germline CDR1 is SQVTM and CDR2 ANQGSEA. The CDR3 here is CSVAGQNSNQPQHF. The CDR3 region has the DNA TGCAGCGTTGCGGGACAGAATAGCAATCAGCCCCAGCATTTT.

The V call is TRBV15, the J call TRBJ1-4; TRBD1 is a possible D gene (6 bases). The germline CDR1 and CDR2 sequences are LNHNV and YYDKDF (reference sequence). The germline V and J ends were trimmed by 5 bases and 5 bases, with 18 bases remaining between them. This CDR3 comprises 16 residues. This CDR3 is CATSGGLGGTNEKLFF. Written as DNA, the CDR3 is TGTGCCACCAGCGGCGGATTGGGGGGCACCAATGAAAAACTGTTTTTT.

CDR3 amino acids: CASSELGQENIQYF. CDR3 bases: TGCGCCAGCAGTGAGCTTGGACAGGAAAACATTCAGTACTTC. The chain is built from TRBV10-1 and TRBJ2-4, with 7 bases that match TRBD1. The CDR3 runs to 14 residues. Trimming took 2 bases from V and 5 from J; bases not matched to a gene: 3. Germline CDR1 and CDR2: WNHNN and SYGVQD (reference sequence).

The gene calls are TRBV9 and TRBJ2-2; 14 bases fit TRBD2. Germline V gene data show CDR1 as SGDLS and CDR2 as YYNGEE. The CDR3 loop spans 19 amino acids. Losses at the gene ends were 0 bases for V and 4 bases for J; bases not matched to a gene: 8. CDR3 in amino acids: CASSVGLAGGPRVTGELFF. The CDR3 nucleotides read TGTGCCAGCAGCGTAGGACTAGCGGGGGGGCCGAGAGTCACCGGGGAGCTGTTTTTT.

CDR3 DNA sequence: TGTGCCAGCAGCTCCGGGATCCGACAGGGCTACGAGCAGTACTTC. Protein product: CASSSGIRQGYEQYF. V and J are TRBV7-2 and TRBJ2-7; TRBD1 matches 7 bases. The germline V gene has CDR1 SGHTA and CDR2 FQGNSA. This CDR3 contains 15 residues. V shed 4 bases and J 3 bases; nucleotides not matched to a gene: 9.

The V and J genes are TRBV5-1 and TRBJ2-1, with TRBD2 identical over 8 bases. CDR3 length: 15 amino acids. Looked up from germline, CDR1 is SGHRS and CDR2 is YFSETQ. The J segment lost 10 bases and the V segment lost 7 bases, leaving 16 bases of the junction unmatched. CDR3 protein: CASSGSGTTFGEQFF. CDR3 sequence (DNA): TGCGCCAGCTCAGGTAGCGGGACTACGTTCGGGGAGCAGTTCTTC.

The chain's CDR3 is CASSYGQWSYEQYF. CDR3 coding DNA: TGTGCCAGCAGCTATGGACAGTGGAGCTACGAGCAGTACTTC. The J gene is TRBJ2-7, the V gene TRBV5-6, with TRBD1 as a possible D gene (6 bases). Per germline, CDR1 SGHDT and CDR2 YYEEEE. V lost 3 bases and J 3 bases, leaving 13 bases between the germline ends. This CDR3 region has 14 residues. Based on the CDR3 plus reference TRBV5-6 and TRBJ2-7, the full variable domain is DAGVTQSPTHLIKTRGQQVTLRCSPKSGHDTVSWYQQALGQGPQFIFQYYEEEERQRGNFPDRFSGHQFPNYSSELNVNALLLGDSALYLCASSYGQWSYEQYFGPGTRLTVT.

This clone was counted between two and nine times. The chain recombines TRBV2 with TRBJ1-1; unclear D gene. The CDR3 is 11 residues long. The V gene lost 2 bases and the J gene lost 9 bases, with 7 bases spanning the gap. CDR1 is SNHLY and CDR2 is FYNNEI in the germline V gene. CDR3 residues: CASSELGKAFF. The CDR3 DNA reads as TGTGCCAGCAGTGAATTGGGGAAAGCTTTCTTT.

The chain uses TRBV5-6 and TRBJ1-6, with a possible D match to TRBD1 (5 bases). The CDR3 spans 14 residues. Trimming took 4 bases from V and 7 from J, leaving 12 bases between them. CDR1 and CDR2 (germline): SGHDT, YYEEEE. CDR3 coding DNA: TGTGCCAGCAGCCCTGATCGGGGGAATTCACCCCTCCACTTT. As protein: CASSPDRGNSPLHF.

The genes are TRBV19 and TRBJ1-3; no clear D gene. V was pared by 4 bases and J by 2 bases, with 12 bases between. Germline-derived CDR1 and CDR2 are LNHDA and SQIVND (reference sequence). There are 15 residues in the CDR3. DNA for the CDR3: TGTGCCAGTAGTACCTTCACTGGGACTGGAAACACCATATATTTT. Protein: CASSTFTGTGNTIYF.